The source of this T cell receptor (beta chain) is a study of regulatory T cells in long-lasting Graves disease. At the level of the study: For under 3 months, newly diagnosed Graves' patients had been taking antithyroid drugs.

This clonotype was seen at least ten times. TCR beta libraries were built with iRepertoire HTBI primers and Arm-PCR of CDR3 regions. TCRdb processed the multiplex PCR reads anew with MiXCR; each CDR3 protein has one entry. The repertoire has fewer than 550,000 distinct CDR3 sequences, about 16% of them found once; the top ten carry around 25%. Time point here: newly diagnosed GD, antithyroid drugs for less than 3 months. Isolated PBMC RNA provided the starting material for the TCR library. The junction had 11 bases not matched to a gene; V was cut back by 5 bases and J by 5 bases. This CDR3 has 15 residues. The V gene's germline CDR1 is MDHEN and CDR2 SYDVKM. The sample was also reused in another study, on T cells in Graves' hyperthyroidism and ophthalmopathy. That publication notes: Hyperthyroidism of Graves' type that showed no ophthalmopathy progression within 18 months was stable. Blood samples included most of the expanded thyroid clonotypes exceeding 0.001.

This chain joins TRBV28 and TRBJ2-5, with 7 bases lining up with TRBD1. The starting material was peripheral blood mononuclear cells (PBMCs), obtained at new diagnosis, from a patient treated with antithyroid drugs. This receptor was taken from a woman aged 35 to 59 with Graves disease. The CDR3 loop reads CASSRQTGLSETQYF. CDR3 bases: TGTGCCAGCAGTCGCCAGACAGGGCTGTCGGAGACCCAGTACTTC.